A selection of T cell receptor beta chains follows, all from one sample in a study of blood T cell repertoires in COVID-19. Generated by immunoSEQ multiplex PCR, the TCRdb table keeps only in-frame clones and is missing some. The table has roughly 240,000 clones, approximately 85% seen once; the top ten hold approximately 2.1%. Sequencing was carried out using PBMCs or T cells enriched from blood (not recorded which). These receptors were obtained from a woman between 45 and 65 years old who had recovered from COVID-19. Both conserved end residues are part of each CDR3. The order of the fields is CDR3 length, D gene, clone size, J gene, V gene, CDR3 protein, CDR3 DNA. D genes are given only for firm matches. Clone size is given for some rows only: seen once, a few or many times, or a class if the clone is expanded.

13 | - | - | TRBJ1-1 | TRBV6-5 | CASSYQGPPEAFF | TGTGCCAGCAGTTACCAGGGTCCCCCTGAAGCTTTCTTT
13 | - | - | TRBJ2-1 | TRBV10-3 | CAISAPTVDEQFF | TGTGCCATCAGTGCCCCGACTGTAGATGAGCAGTTCTTC
16 | TRBD1 | - | TRBJ2-7 | TRBV13 | CASSFMLGQGAWEQYF | TGTGCCAGCAGCTTTATGTTGGGACAGGGGGCTTGGGAGCAGTACTTC
17 | - | - | TRBJ1-1 | TRBV12-5 | CASARDTSPSLNTEAFF | TGTGCTAGTGCGAGGGACACCTCCCCCTCGCTGAACACTGAAGCTTTCTTT
14 | TRBD1 | - | TRBJ2-7 | TRBV7-9 | CASSQGQGPYEQYF | TGTGCCAGCAGCCAGGGACAGGGGCCTTACGAGCAGTACTTC
15 | - | - | TRBJ2-3 | TRBV23-1 | CASSQSGGGVNTQYF | TGCGCCAGCAGTCAATCTGGAGGGGGCGTAAATACGCAGTATTTT
15 | TRBD1 | - | TRBJ1-4 | TRBV4-3 | CASSQNRQGREKLFF | TGCGCCAGCAGCCAGAACCGACAGGGCCGAGAAAAACTGTTTTTT
13 | - | - | TRBJ1-1 | TRBV7-6 | CASSGAGDTEAFF | TGTGCCAGCAGCGGGGCGGGGGACACTGAAGCTTTCTTT
12 | - | - | TRBJ2-7 | TRBV7-9 | CASGGRGYEQYF | TGTGCCAGCGGTGGCAGGGGCTACGAGCAGTACTTC
12 | - | - | TRBJ1-1 | TRBV19 | CASSTRVAEAFF | TGTGCCAGTAGTACGAGAGTAGCTGAAGCTTTCTTT
14 | TRBD1 | - | TRBJ2-1 | TRBV9 | CASSRDRSYNEQFF | TGTGCCAGCAGTAGGGACAGAAGTTACAATGAGCAGTTCTTC
17 | TRBD2 | - | TRBJ2-1 | TRBV5-4 | CASSQPSGGKNGNEQFF | TGTGCCAGCAGCCAACCATCGGGGGGGAAGAATGGGAATGAGCAGTTCTTC
11 | - | - | TRBJ1-2 | TRBV20-1 | CSAEQNYGYTF | TGCAGTGCTGAACAGAACTATGGCTACACCTTC
13 | - | - | TRBJ2-3 | TRBV5-8 | CASRKTSTDTQYF | TGTGCCAGCAGGAAGACAAGCACAGATACGCAGTATTTT
13 | - | - | TRBJ1-1 | TRBV24-1 | CATSRTENTEAFF | TGTGCCACCAGCCGGACAGAGAACACTGAAGCTTTCTTT
15 | - | - | TRBJ1-1 | TRBV7-9 | CASSLVRGKTTEAFF | TGTGCCAGCAGCTTAGTTCGGGGTAAAACTACTGAAGCTTTCTTT
17 | TRBD2 | few | TRBJ2-3 | TRBV7-9 | CASSSPLAGVGSDTQYF | TGTGCCAGCAGCTCTCCTCTAGCGGGAGTGGGTTCAGATACGCAGTATTTT
15 | - | - | TRBJ2-3 | TRBV20-1 | CSATDGLSSTDTQYF | TGCAGTGCTACTGATGGGCTATCTAGCACAGATACGCAGTATTTT
11 | - | - | TRBJ1-1 | TRBV20-1 | CSATDQLKAFF | TGCAGTGCCACAGACCAGCTGAAAGCTTTCTTT
18 | TRBD2 | - | TRBJ2-3 | TRBV29-1 | CSVEMVRGATLITDTQYF | TGCAGCGTTGAAATGGTGCGGGGGGCCACTCTTATCACAGATACGCAGTATTTT
17 | TRBD1 | - | TRBJ2-5 | TRBV3-1/TRBV3-2 | CASSQVGGTGGQETQYF | TGTGCCAGCAGCCAAGTCGGAGGGACAGGGGGCCAAGAGACCCAGTACTTC
11 | - | - | TRBJ1-6 | TRBV30 | CAARGNSPLHF | TGTGCGGCGCGGGGAAATTCACCCCTCCACTTT
18 | - | - | TRBJ2-6 | TRBV7-2 | CASSSSRGASSGANVLTF | TGTGCCAGCAGCTCTAGTCGGGGGGCAAGCTCTGGGGCCAACGTCCTGACTTTC
17 | TRBD1 | once | TRBJ1-2 | TRBV6-2/TRBV6-3 | CASSYGGQGAIYYGYTF | TGTGCCAGCAGTTACGGAGGACAGGGGGCGATTTACTATGGCTACACCTTC
15 | - | - | TRBJ2-5 | TRBV3-1/TRBV3-2 | CASSQGWGSQETQYF | TGTGCCAGCAGCCAAGGATGGGGCTCCCAAGAGACCCAGTACTTC
15 | - | - | TRBJ2-1 | TRBV7-3 | CASSLWRDSYNEQFF | TGTGCCAGCAGCTTATGGCGGGACTCCTACAATGAGCAGTTCTTC
12 | - | - | TRBJ2-1 | TRBV11-2 | CASRETGFEQFF | TGTGCCAGCAGAGAGACAGGATTTGAGCAGTTCTTC
13 | - | - | TRBJ1-4 | TRBV29-1 | CSAGPEADEKLFF | TGCAGCGCTGGGCCGGAGGCGGATGAAAAACTGTTTTTT
15 | TRBD2 | - | TRBJ2-1 | TRBV7-6 | CASSLTTSLYNEQFF | TGTGCCAGCAGCTTAACGACTAGCCTTTACAATGAGCAGTTCTTC
13 | - | - | TRBJ1-1 | TRBV29-1 | CSAIGGWSTEAFF | TGCAGCGCCATAGGGGGTTGGTCCACTGAAGCTTTCTTT
16 | - | - | TRBJ1-1 | TRBV5-8 | CASSLEVGGPLKKTFF | TGTGCCAGCAGCTTGGAGGTTGGAGGACCGCTAAAGAAAACTTTCTTT
16 | TRBD1 | - | TRBJ1-5 | TRBV5-8 | CASSRNRGVFNQPQHF | TGTGCCAGCAGCCGGAACAGGGGCGTTTTCAATCAGCCCCAGCATTTT
15 | - | - | TRBJ1-2 | TRBV27 | CASSAGGWGNYGYTF | TGTGCCAGCAGCGCCGGCGGGTGGGGAAACTATGGCTACACCTTC
14 | TRBD1 | - | TRBJ2-5 | TRBV28 | CASSTPGGEETQYF | TGTGCCAGCAGTACCCCAGGGGGCGAAGAGACCCAGTACTTC
12 | - | - | TRBJ2-7 | TRBV27 | CASSYSADEQYF | TGTGCCAGCAGCTATAGCGCAGACGAGCAGTACTTC
14 | TRBD1 | - | TRBJ1-5 | TRBV28 | CASSEQGPNQPQHF | TGTGCCAGCAGTGAACAGGGGCCTAATCAGCCCCAGCATTTT
13 | - | - | TRBJ2-7 | TRBV6-1 | CASSEVDGDEQYF | TGTGCCAGCAGTGAAGTAGATGGTGACGAGCAGTACTTC
16 | TRBD2 | - | TRBJ2-3 | TRBV6-5 | CASSLGLTSGTDTQYF | TGTGCCAGCAGTTTAGGGCTAACTAGCGGCACAGATACGCAGTATTTT
15 | - | - | TRBJ2-2 | TRBV7-2 | CASSLRSSGDGELFF | TGTGCCAGCAGCTTACGTTCCTCCGGGGACGGGGAGCTGTTTTTT
16 | - | - | TRBJ1-6 | TRBV7-3 | CASSADTRGVNSPLHF | TGTGCCAGCAGCGCCGACACCCGGGGGGTAAATTCACCCCTCCACTTT
16 | TRBD1 | - | TRBJ2-5 | TRBV19 | CASSIKLGQGEETQYF | TGTGCCAGTAGTATAAAGCTCGGACAGGGGGAAGAGACCCAGTACTTC
13 | - | - | TRBJ1-6 | TRBV19 | CASRPREGPSLHF | TGTGCCAGTAGACCCCGGGAGGGTCCATCCCTCCACTTT